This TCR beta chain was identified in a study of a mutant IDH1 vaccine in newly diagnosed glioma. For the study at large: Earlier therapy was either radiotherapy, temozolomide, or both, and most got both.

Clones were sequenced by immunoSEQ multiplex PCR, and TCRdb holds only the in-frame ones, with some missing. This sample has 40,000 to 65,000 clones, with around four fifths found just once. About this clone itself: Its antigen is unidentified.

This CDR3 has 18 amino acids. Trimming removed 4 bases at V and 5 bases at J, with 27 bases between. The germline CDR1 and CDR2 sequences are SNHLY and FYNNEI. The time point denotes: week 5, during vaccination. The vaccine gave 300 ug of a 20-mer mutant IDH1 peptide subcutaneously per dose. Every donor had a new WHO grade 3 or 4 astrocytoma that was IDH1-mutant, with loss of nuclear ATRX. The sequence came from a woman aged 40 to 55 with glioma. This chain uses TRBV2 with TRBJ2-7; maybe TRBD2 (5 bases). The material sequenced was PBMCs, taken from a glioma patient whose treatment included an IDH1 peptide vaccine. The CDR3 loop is CASSVEPPRAGPGNEQYF. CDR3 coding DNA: TGTGCCAGCAGTGTAGAGCCACCTCGGGCAGGCCCGGGGAACGAGCAGTACTTC.